One sample yielded the 14 T cell receptor beta chains listed below, sequenced in a study. Cells sorted as Tregs were CD4+, CD25+ and CD127-/low. TCRdb fed the 5' RACE reads into MiXCR, producing one record per CDR3 protein. The table includes about 10,000 distinct CDR3 sequences, under 35% detected once. Sequencing was performed on Tregs sorted from a lymph node. Receptors were obtained from a female donor with breast cancer.

This clonotype is judged medium-sized. A junction end diverges from the germline sequence, so it may reflect a read error. V is TRBV7-7 and J is TRBJ2-1; D is uncertain. The CDR3 has 12 amino acids. Germline CDR1 and CDR2: SSHAT and FNYEAQ (reference sequence). The CDR3 nucleotides are TGTGCTAGCAGAAGTTCCTACAATGAGCAGTTCTTC. It yields the protein CASRSSYNEQFF.

In regard to this clonotype: A much larger clone lies one base from this, so it may be a read error. The chain links TRBV6-5 to TRBJ1-2, with D perhaps TRBD1 (5 bases). Germline CDR1 is MNHEY and CDR2 is SVGAGI. The CDR3 loop spans 13 amino acids. The CDR3 sequence is CAGSYGGNYGYTF. The CDR3 DNA reads as TGTGCCGGCAGTTACGGGGGAAATTATGGCTACACCTTC.

By its share, this clonotype is medium-sized. The gene calls are TRBV11-2 and TRBJ2-2, with a tentative D call TRBD2 (5 bases). The germline V and J ends were trimmed by 5 bases and 6 bases, with 13 bases remaining between them. The CDR3 has 14 amino acids. CDR1 is SGHAT and CDR2 is FQNNGV in the germline V gene. Written as DNA, the CDR3 is TGTGCCAGCAGCCTAGGGCCGAGGGCCGGGGAGCTGTTTTTT. Its translation: CASSLGPRAGELFF. Looking up the rest from reference TRBV11-2 and TRBJ2-2 gives the full variable domain: EAGVAQSPRYKIIEKRQSVAFWCNPISGHATLYWYQQILGQGPKLLIQFQNNGVVDDSQLPKDRFSAERLKGVDSTLKIQPAKLEDSAVYLCASSLGPRAGELFFGEGSRLTVL.

The V gene is TRBV7-6, the J gene TRBJ2-1; TRBD2 is a possible D gene (5 bases). Germline assignment: CDR1 SGHVS and CDR2 FNYEAQ. The CDR3 spans 17 residues. Trimming took 1 base from V and 7 from J, leaving 20 bases between them. CDR3 in amino acids: CASSLEAGTRGKNEQFF. In DNA form, the CDR3 reads TGTGCCAGCAGCTTAGAAGCCGGAACTAGAGGGAAGAATGAGCAGTTCTTC.

The V gene is TRBV5-6, the J gene TRBJ2-7; D not certain. Germline values: CDR1 SGHDT, CDR2 YYEEEE. With 4 bases removed from V and 1 base from J, the gap between germline ends came to 9 bases. This CDR3 comprises 13 residues. CDR3 protein: CASSLGSSYEQYF. In DNA, the CDR3 is TGTGCCAGCAGCCTCGGGTCTTCCTACGAGCAGTACTTC.

V usage is TRBV2 and J usage is TRBJ1-3; D not resolved. The CDR3 consists of 13 residues. Trimming shortened V by 6 bases and J by 3 bases, and 9 bases separated the two germline ends. CDR1 is SNHLY, CDR2 FYNNEI, per germline. CDR3 region: CASSVGIGNTIYF. The CDR3 DNA follows: TGTGCCAGCAGCGTGGGTATTGGAAACACCATATATTTT.

Relative to its sample, this clonotype is medium-sized. The chain links TRBV10-3 to TRBJ2-7, with D uncertain. Germline V gene lookup returns CDR1 ENHRY and CDR2 SYGVKD. The length of the CDR3 is 13 residues. Trimming removed 2 bases at V and 2 bases at J, with 7 bases between. The CDR3 DNA follows: TGTGCCATCAGTGAGCCGGTGGCCTACGAGCAGTACTTC. Translating it yields CAISEPVAYEQYF.

In the case of this clonotype: With a much larger clone just one base away, this may be a read error. V gene TRBV20-1 combines with J gene TRBJ2-7; D is undetermined. The CDR3 is made up of 12 amino acids. Germline CDR1 DFQATT, CDR2 SNEGSKA (reference sequence). CDR3 loop: CGARTAVYEQYF. The CDR3 nucleotides are TGCGGTGCTAGGACGGCAGTCTACGAGCAGTACTTC.

This clonotype was seen ten or more times. J is TRBJ1-2 and V is TRBV20-1; 7 nucleotides line up with TRBD1. V dropped 1 base and J dropped 2; count of bases not matched to a gene: 4. Germline values: CDR1 DFQATT, CDR2 SNEGSKA (reference sequence). This CDR3 is 14 amino acids long. In nucleotides, the CDR3 is TGCAGTGCTAGAGGCGGACAGGTGAACTATGGCTACACCTTC. It codes for CSARGGQVNYGYTF.

This clonotype was detected many times. The chain combines TRBV5-1 with TRBJ2-1, with D possibly matching TRBD2 (6 bases). The V end lost 4 bases, the J end lost 6 bases, and 11 bases lay between the germline ends. CDR1 and CDR2 from the germline V gene are SGHRS and YFSETQ. The CDR3 covers 13 residues. The CDR3 nucleotides are TGCGCCAGCAGCACGGGACTTTTCAATGAGCAGTTCTTC. The encoded protein is CASSTGLFNEQFF.

In its sample, this clonotype ranks as medium-sized. The chain links TRBV20-1 to TRBJ2-1, with TRBD2 identical over 9 bases. CDR1 and CDR2 from the germline V gene are DFQATT and SNEGSKA (reference sequence). The CDR3 consists of 13 residues. Losses at the gene ends were 7 bases for V and 3 bases for J; bases not matched to a gene: 4. Here the CDR3 reads CSVAGGDYNEQFF. In DNA form, the CDR3 reads TGCAGTGTGGCGGGAGGGGACTACAATGAGCAGTTCTTC.

The chain carries TRBV29-1 and TRBJ1-2; perhaps TRBD1 as D (5 bases). CDR1 and CDR2 from the germline V gene are SQVTM and ANQGSEA. CDR3 length: 12 amino acids. The V gene lost 7 bases and the J gene lost 6 bases, with 15 bases spanning the gap. CDR3 nucleotide sequence: TGCAGCGCATTGACCCCGGGGCATGGCTACACCTTC. This codes for CSALTPGHGYTF.

The J gene is TRBJ2-5, the V gene TRBV5-1; D tentatively reads TRBD1 or TRBD2 (5 bases each). CDR3 length: 17 amino acids. Germline values: CDR1 SGHRS, CDR2 YFSETQ. Between the trimmed V and J ends, which lost 3 bases and 1 base, there was a span of 19 bases. Written as DNA, the CDR3 is TGCGCCAGCAGCTCAGGATTACGTACGGGGCCCCAAGAGACCCAGTACTTC. Residues: CASSSGLRTGPQETQYF.

The chain carries TRBV6-5 and TRBJ2-1; TRBD2 matches 14 bases. CDR1 and CDR2 (germline): MNHEY, SVGAGI. With V trimmed by 8 bases and J by 5 bases, 11 bases remained unmatched. CDR3 size: 17 residues. The CDR3 DNA sequence: TGTGCCAGCTCACATATCCGGACTAGCGGGAGGAACAATGAGCAGTTCTTC. Its translation is CASSHIRTSGRNNEQFF.